This record covers a single T cell receptor beta chain. This sample is part of a study of cytomegalovirus exposure and HLA in healthy donors. Amplification used 60 Vbeta primers and 13 Jbeta primers. Libraries were prepared by immunoSEQ multiplex PCR; TCRdb keeps only in-frame clonotypes and omits some of them. The sample has approximately 52,000 clones. V shed 2 bases and J shed 5 bases, with 10 bases lying between them. The CDR3 spans 13 residues. Per germline, CDR1 KGHSH and CDR2 LQKENI. What was sequenced was PBMCs. This TCR was recovered from a man aged 45 to 65 in good health and CMV-seropositive. The rearrangement links TRBV18 to TRBJ2-7, with a tentative D call TRBD1 (5 bases). The DNA for the CDR3 is TGTGCCAGCTCACCATCAGGGAAACACGAGCAGTACTTC. It translates to CASSPSGKHEQYF.